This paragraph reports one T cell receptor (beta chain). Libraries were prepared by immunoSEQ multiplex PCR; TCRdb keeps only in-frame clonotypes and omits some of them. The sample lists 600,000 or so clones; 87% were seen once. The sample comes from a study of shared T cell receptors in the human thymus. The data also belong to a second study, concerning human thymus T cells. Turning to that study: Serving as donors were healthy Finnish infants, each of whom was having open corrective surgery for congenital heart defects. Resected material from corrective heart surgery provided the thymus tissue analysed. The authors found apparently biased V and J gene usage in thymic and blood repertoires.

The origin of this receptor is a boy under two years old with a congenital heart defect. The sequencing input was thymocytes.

CDR3 nucleotide sequence: TGTGCCAGCAGGACTAGCGGGAGATCAAATGAGCAGTTCTTC. Translating gives CASRTSGRSNEQFF. The chain recombines TRBV6-5 with TRBJ2-1; 12 bases agree with TRBD2. Germline CDR1 MNHEY, CDR2 SVGAGI. Unmatched junction bases numbered 4, after V lost 6 bases and J lost 7 bases. The CDR3 totals 14 residues.